This is a list of T cell receptor beta chains from one sample in a study of T cell responses to AZD1222 COVID-19 vaccine. The data were produced by immunoSEQ multiplex PCR, yet TCRdb's version contains in-frame clones alone and is incomplete. The sample consists of roughly 93,000 clones, 89% of them appearing once. This specimen was peripheral blood, taken 28 days after the second AZD1222 dose. These receptors came from an adult who received the AZD1222 COVID-19 vaccine. Each CDR3 is given without its conserved first and last residue. Each record gives: J gene, V gene, CDR3 protein.

j_gene: TRBJ2-3
v_gene: TRBV7-8
CDR3aa: ASSLGDRGSTDTQY

j_gene: TRBJ2-5
v_gene: TRBV12-5
CDR3aa: ASGLVQGTQETQY

j_gene: TRBJ2-3
v_gene: TRBV9
CDR3aa: ASSRGLAGAQDTQY

j_gene: TRBJ1-2
v_gene: TRBV19
CDR3aa: ASSIAGHGYT

j_gene: TRBJ1-1
v_gene: TRBV6-5
CDR3aa: ASSYGTGVTEAF

j_gene: TRBJ2-7
v_gene: TRBV5-4
CDR3aa: ASSPTSGGAYEQY

j_gene: TRBJ1-5
v_gene: TRBV6-5
CDR3aa: ASSRAGTQH

j_gene: TRBJ2-7
v_gene: TRBV29-1
CDR3aa: SVCWDTPYEQY

j_gene: TRBJ1-6
v_gene: TRBV18
CDR3aa: ASSPQADSPLH

j_gene: TRBJ2-1
v_gene: TRBV6-1
CDR3aa: ASSEVGTVGDEQF

j_gene: TRBJ2-7
v_gene: TRBV5-8
CDR3aa: ASSTQGANSEQY

j_gene: TRBJ2-5
v_gene: TRBV5-1
CDR3aa: ASSRPGTGQETQY

j_gene: TRBJ2-1
v_gene: TRBV5-4
CDR3aa: ASSQPGQYNEQF

j_gene: TRBJ2-3
v_gene: TRBV19
CDR3aa: ANKGPIRGGTDTQY

j_gene: TRBJ1-2
v_gene: TRBV5-5
CDR3aa: ASSLGFAQGYT

j_gene: TRBJ2-7
v_gene: TRBV27
CDR3aa: ASSQSTGRSYEQY

j_gene: TRBJ1-2
v_gene: TRBV2
CDR3aa: ASTRDRGFSNYGYT

j_gene: TRBJ2-7
v_gene: TRBV27
CDR3aa: ASSLKTGPGRY

j_gene: TRBJ2-2
v_gene: TRBV11-2
CDR3aa: ASSLRTLGLATGELF

j_gene: TRBJ2-2
v_gene: TRBV5-4
CDR3aa: ASSIDRNTGELF

j_gene: TRBJ2-2
v_gene: TRBV9
CDR3aa: ASSVGGLAGTGELF

j_gene: TRBJ1-1
v_gene: TRBV24-1
CDR3aa: ATSRSGGGTEAF

j_gene: TRBJ1-1
v_gene: TRBV18
CDR3aa: ASSPYGPGSGTEAF

j_gene: TRBJ2-1
v_gene: TRBV27
CDR3aa: ASGTSPYNEQF

j_gene: TRBJ1-5
v_gene: TRBV6-5
CDR3aa: ASSPAKSNQPQH

j_gene: TRBJ2-3
v_gene: TRBV19
CDR3aa: ASSIEGRGSTDTQY

j_gene: TRBJ2-3
v_gene: TRBV9
CDR3aa: ASSQGGSTDTQY

j_gene: TRBJ2-3
v_gene: TRBV3-1/TRBV3-2
CDR3aa: ASSQERWDTQY

j_gene: TRBJ1-1
v_gene: TRBV29-1
CDR3aa: SVDGLAGQGGPEAF

j_gene: TRBJ2-1
v_gene: TRBV7-3
CDR3aa: ASSLEGPYNEQF

j_gene: TRBJ1-1
v_gene: TRBV29-1
CDR3aa: SVEAGAEAF

j_gene: TRBJ2-1
v_gene: TRBV19
CDR3aa: ASSVQGSYNEQF

j_gene: TRBJ2-1
v_gene: TRBV9
CDR3aa: ASSVYDSFRDEQF

j_gene: TRBJ1-1
v_gene: TRBV28
CDR3aa: ASSLGGAGGNTEAF

j_gene: TRBJ1-5
v_gene: TRBV28
CDR3aa: ASTPGGGQPQH

j_gene: TRBJ2-3
v_gene: TRBV2
CDR3aa: ASSVVSTDTQY

j_gene: TRBJ1-2
v_gene: TRBV7-2
CDR3aa: ASSLRGTAGYT

j_gene: TRBJ1-5
v_gene: TRBV7-9
CDR3aa: ASSNPGEYSNQPQH

j_gene: TRBJ2-3
v_gene: TRBV5-4
CDR3aa: ASRKSGGPTDTQY

j_gene: TRBJ1-1
v_gene: TRBV2
CDR3aa: ASHQPTAYTEAF

j_gene: TRBJ2-1
v_gene: TRBV14
CDR3aa: ASSQRLIGNEQF

j_gene: TRBJ2-2
v_gene: TRBV19
CDR3aa: ASSIRLVGGELF

j_gene: TRBJ2-3
v_gene: TRBV5-4
CDR3aa: ASSLFVGSQY

j_gene: TRBJ2-7
v_gene: TRBV9
CDR3aa: ASSVAPQGAFNEQY

j_gene: TRBJ2-5
v_gene: TRBV7-2
CDR3aa: ASSPGGLGETQY

j_gene: TRBJ2-3
v_gene: TRBV11-2
CDR3aa: ASNRGRIPTDTQY

j_gene: TRBJ2-7
v_gene: TRBV10-3
CDR3aa: AISESTLDHEQY

j_gene: TRBJ2-2
v_gene: TRBV6-5
CDR3aa: ASSYSTGELF

j_gene: TRBJ1-2
v_gene: TRBV9
CDR3aa: ASSVAGAANYGYT

j_gene: TRBJ2-2
v_gene: TRBV5-1
CDR3aa: ASSLSASNTGELF

j_gene: TRBJ2-7
v_gene: TRBV15
CDR3aa: ATSRERLAGSHEQY

j_gene: TRBJ2-1
v_gene: TRBV30
CDR3aa: AWSQSNEQF

j_gene: TRBJ2-1
v_gene: TRBV5-6
CDR3aa: ASSLASSYNEQF

j_gene: TRBJ2-3
v_gene: TRBV11-2
CDR3aa: ASSVGTSVKGDTQY

j_gene: TRBJ1-5
v_gene: TRBV6-5
CDR3aa: ASSSGQAYNQPQH

j_gene: TRBJ2-2
v_gene: TRBV12-5
CDR3aa: ASGRTTNTGELF

j_gene: TRBJ1-3
v_gene: TRBV28
CDR3aa: ASSSTRASGNTIY